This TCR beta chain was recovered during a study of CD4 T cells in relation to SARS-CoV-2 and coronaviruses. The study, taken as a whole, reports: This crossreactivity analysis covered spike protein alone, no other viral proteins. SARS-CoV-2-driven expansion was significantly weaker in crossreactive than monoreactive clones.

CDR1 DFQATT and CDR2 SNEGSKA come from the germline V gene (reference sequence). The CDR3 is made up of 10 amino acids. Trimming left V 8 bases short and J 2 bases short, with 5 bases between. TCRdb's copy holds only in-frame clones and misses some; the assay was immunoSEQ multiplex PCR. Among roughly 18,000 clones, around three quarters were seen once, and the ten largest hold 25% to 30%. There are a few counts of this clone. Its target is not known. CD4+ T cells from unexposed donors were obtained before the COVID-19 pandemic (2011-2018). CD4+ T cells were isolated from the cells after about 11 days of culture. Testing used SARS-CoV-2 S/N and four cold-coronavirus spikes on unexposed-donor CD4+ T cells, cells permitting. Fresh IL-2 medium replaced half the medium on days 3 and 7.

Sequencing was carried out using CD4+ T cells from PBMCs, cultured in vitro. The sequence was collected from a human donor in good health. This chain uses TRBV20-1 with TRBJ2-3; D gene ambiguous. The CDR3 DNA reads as TGCAGTACTTACACAGATACGCAGTATTTT. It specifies CSTYTDTQYF.